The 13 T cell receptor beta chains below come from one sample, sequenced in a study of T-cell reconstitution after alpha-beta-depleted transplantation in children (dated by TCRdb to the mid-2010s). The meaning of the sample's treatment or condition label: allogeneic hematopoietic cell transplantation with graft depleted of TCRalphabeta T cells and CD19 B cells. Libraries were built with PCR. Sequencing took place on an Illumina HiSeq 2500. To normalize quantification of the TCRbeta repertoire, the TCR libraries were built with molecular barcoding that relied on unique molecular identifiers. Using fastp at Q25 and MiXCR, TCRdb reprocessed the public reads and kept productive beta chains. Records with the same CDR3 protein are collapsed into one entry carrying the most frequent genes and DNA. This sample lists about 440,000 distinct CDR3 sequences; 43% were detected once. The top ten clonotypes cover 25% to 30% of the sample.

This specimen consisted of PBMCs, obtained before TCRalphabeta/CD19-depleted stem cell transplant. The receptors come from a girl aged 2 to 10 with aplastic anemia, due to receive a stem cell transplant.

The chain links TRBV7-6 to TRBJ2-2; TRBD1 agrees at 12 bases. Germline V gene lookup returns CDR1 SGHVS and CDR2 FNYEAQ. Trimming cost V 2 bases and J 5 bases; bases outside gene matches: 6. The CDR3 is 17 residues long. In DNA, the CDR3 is TGTGCCAGCAGCTTACCGGGACAGGGGGCAGGGACCGGGGAGCTGTTTTTT. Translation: CASSLPGQGAGTGELFF.

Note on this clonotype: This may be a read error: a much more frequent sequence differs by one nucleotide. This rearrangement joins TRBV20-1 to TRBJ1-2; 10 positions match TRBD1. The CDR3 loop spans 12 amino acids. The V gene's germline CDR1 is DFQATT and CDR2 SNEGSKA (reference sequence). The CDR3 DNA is TGCAGTGCTACGGACAGGGGGTATGGCGACACCTTC. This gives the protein CSATDRGYGDTF.

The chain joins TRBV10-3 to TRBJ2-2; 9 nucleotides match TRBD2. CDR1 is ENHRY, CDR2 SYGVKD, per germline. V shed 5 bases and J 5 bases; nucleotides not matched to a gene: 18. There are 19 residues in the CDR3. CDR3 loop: CAISYIPGLARAGTGELFF. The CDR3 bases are TGTGCCATCAGTTACATACCGGGACTAGCCAGGGCGGGGACCGGGGAGCTGTTTTTT.

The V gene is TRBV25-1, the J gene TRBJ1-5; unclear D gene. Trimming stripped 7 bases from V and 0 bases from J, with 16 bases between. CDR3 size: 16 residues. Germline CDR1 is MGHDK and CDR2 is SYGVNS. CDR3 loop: CASTLEGPYSNQPQHF. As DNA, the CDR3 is TGTGCCAGCACCCTGGAGGGCCCATATAGCAATCAGCCCCAGCATTTT.

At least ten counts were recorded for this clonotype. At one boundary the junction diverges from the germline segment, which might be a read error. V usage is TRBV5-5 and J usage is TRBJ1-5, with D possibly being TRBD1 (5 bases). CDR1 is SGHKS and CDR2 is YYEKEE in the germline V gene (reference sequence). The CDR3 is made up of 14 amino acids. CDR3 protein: CASSLGVSNQPQHF. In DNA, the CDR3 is TGTGCCAGCAGTTTGGGGGTTAGCAATCAGCCCCAGCATTTT.

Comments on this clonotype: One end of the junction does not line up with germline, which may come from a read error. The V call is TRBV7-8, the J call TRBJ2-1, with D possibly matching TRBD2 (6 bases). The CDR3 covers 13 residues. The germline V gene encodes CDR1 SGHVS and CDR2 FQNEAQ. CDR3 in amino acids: CASSPRVADEHFF. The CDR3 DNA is TGTGCCAGCAGTCCCCGGGTAGCGGATGAGCATTTCTTC.

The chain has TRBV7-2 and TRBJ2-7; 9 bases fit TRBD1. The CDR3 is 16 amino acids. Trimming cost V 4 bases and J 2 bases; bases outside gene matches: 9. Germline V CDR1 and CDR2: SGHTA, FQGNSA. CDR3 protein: CASSSLGQGTPYEQYF. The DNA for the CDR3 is TGTGCCAGCAGCTCCCTGGGACAGGGTACGCCCTACGAGCAGTACTTC. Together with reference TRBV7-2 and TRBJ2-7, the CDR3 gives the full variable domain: GAGVSQSPSNKVTEKGKDVELRCDPISGHTALYWYRQSLGQGLEFLIYFQGNSAPDKSGLPSDRFSAERTGGSVSTLTIQRTQQEDSAVYLCASSSLGQGTPYEQYFGPGTRLTVT.

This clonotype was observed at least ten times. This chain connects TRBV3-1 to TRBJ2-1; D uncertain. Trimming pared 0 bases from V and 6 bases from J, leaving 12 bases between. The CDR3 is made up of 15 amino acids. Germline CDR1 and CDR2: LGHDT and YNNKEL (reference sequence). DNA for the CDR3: TGTGCCAGCAGCCAAGAACGCCGAGGCTCCAATGAGCAGTTCTTC. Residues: CASSQERRGSNEQFF.

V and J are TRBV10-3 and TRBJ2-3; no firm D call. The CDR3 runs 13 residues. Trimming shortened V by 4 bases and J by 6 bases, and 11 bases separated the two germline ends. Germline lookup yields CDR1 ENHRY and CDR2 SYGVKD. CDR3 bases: TGTGCCATCAGTGGAAAACTCGCGGATACGCAGTATTTT. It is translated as CAISGKLADTQYF.

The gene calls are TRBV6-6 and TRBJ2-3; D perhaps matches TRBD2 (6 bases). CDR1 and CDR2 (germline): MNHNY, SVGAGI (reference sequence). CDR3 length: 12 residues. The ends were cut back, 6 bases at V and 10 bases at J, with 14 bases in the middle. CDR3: CASSPGTHPQYF. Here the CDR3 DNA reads TGTGCCAGCAGCCCTGGGACTCATCCGCAGTATTTT.

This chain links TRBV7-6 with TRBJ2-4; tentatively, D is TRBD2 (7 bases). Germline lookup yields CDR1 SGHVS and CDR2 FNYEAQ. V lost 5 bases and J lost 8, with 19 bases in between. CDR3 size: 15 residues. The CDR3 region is CASSPTAGEGDIQYF. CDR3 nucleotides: TGTGCCAGCAGCCCCACGGCAGGGGAGGGCGACATTCAGTACTTC.

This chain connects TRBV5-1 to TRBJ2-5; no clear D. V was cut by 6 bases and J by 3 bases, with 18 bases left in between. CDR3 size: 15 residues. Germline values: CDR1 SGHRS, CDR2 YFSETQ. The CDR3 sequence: CASNPTPSVKETQYF. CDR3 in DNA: TGCGCCAGCAACCCAACCCCATCGGTCAAAGAGACCCAGTACTTC. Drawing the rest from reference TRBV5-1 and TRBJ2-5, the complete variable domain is KAGVTQTPRYLIKTRGQQVTLSCSPISGHRSVSWYQQTPGQGLQFLFEYFSETQRNKGNFPGRFSGRQFSNSRSEMNVSTLELGDSALYLCASNPTPSVKETQYFGPGTRLLVL.

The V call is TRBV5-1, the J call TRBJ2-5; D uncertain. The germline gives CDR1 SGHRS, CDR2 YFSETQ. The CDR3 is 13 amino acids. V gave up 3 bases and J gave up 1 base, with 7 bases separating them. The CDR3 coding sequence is TGCGCCAGCAGCTCCTCCCTCCAAGAGACCCAGTACTTC. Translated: CASSSSLQETQYF.